This T cell receptor beta chain was retrieved from a study of PD-L1 blockade in urothelial cancer. Study outcomes and limitations: Durable-benefit patients had greater expansion of tumor-associated blood clones at 3 weeks.

In the case of this clone: Its antigen is unknown.

Trimming removed 7 bases from V and 7 bases from J; junction bases left unmatched: 12. The CDR3 extends over 14 amino acids. CDR1 is WNHNN, CDR2 SYGVQD, per germline (reference sequence). Clones were read by immunoSEQ multiplex PCR, and TCRdb kept only the in-frame ones, dropping some. The table has some 84,000 clones, around 90% seen once; the top ten hold about 6%. The chain combines TRBV10-1 with TRBJ1-2, with 7 bases aligning to TRBD1. The sample consisted of PBMCs, taken around atezolizumab (anti-PD-L1) treatment. The receptor was derived from a woman aged 70-85 years with urothelial cancer. In DNA form, the CDR3 reads TGCGCCAGCACATCGACAGGGAGGACCTCTGGCTACACCTTC. Its protein product is CASTSTGRTSGYTF.